The 27 T cell receptor beta chains in this list originate from one sample, sequenced in a study of regulatory T cells in long-lasting Graves disease. As to time point: persistent/refractory GD, antithyroid drugs over 5 years with positive TRAb. The TCR library was made from RNA that had been extracted from PBMCs in TRIzol. Building the TCR beta libraries relied on iRepertoire HTBI primers, and CDR3 regions underwent Arm-PCR. MiXCR was run by TCRdb on the multiplex PCR reads, yielding one entry per CDR3 protein. The sample has approximately 380,000 distinct CDR3 sequences; about 20% are singletons. This material consisted of peripheral blood mononuclear cells (PBMCs), taken when the disease was refractory, from a patient treated with antithyroid drugs. The receptors here all came from a female donor with Graves disease.

In its sample, this clonotype was seen many times. The V and J genes are TRBV18 and TRBJ2-5; a possible D gene is TRBD2 (6 bases). CDR1 KGHSH and CDR2 LQKENI come from the germline V gene. The ends were cut back, 1 base at V and 2 bases at J, with 14 bases in the middle. This CDR3 contains 16 residues. CDR3 in DNA: TGTGCCAGCTCACCACTAGGAGGGCATCTGCAAGAGACCCAGTACTTC. Its translation is CASSPLGGHLQETQYF.

On this clonotype itself: This may arise from a read error, as a much more abundant clone is one base away. The rearrangement links TRBV7-3 to TRBJ2-7, with TRBD2 identical over 7 bases. There are 13 residues in the CDR3. From germline, CDR1 is SGHTA and CDR2 FQGTGA. The CDR3 is CASSSGGGGEKYF. In nucleotides, the CDR3 is TGTGCCAGCAGCTCCGGCGGGGGTGGCGAGAAGTACTTC.

About this clonotype: This could be a read error, since a much larger clone is one nucleotide away. The chain employs TRBV2 and TRBJ2-5; 7 positions match TRBD2. The CDR3 is 17 amino acids. Trimming cost V 6 bases and J 3 bases; bases outside gene matches: 16. Germline-derived CDR1 and CDR2 are SNHLY and FYNNEI. The CDR3 region has the DNA TGTGCCAGCAGCCTACCGCCGCTGGCTAGCGGAAAAGAGACCCAGTACTTC. Translated, it gives CASSLPPLASGKETQYF.

This clonotype was detected only a few times. The CDR3 sequence is CASSEYRGAQETQYF. CDR3 nucleotides: TGTGCCAGCAGTGAATACCGGGGGGCCCAAGAGACCCAGTACTTC. The chain is built from TRBV25-1 and TRBJ2-5, with D perhaps matching TRBD2 (7 bases). V lost 0 bases to trimming and J lost 1 base, with 9 bases between them. This CDR3 has 15 residues. Germline V CDR1 and CDR2: MGHDK, SYGVNS.

As regards this clonotype: This could be a read error, since a much larger clone is one nucleotide away. The chain combines TRBV30 with TRBJ2-7; unclear D gene. The CDR3 has 17 amino acids. V was pared by 2 bases and J by 5 bases, with 25 bases between. The germline V gene has CDR1 GTSNPN and CDR2 SVGIG (reference sequence). The CDR3: CAWSPPSPWQRLNEQYF. The CDR3 DNA reads TGTGCCTGGAGTCCCCCGTCCCCGTGGCAGAGGCTGAACGAGCAGTACTTC.

The chain has TRBV7-9 and TRBJ1-1, with 10 bases aligning to TRBD1. Unmatched junction bases numbered 8, after V lost 4 bases and J lost 0 bases. This CDR3 is 17 amino acids long. The V gene's germline CDR1 is SEHNR and CDR2 FQNEAQ (reference sequence). CDR3 loop: CASSSMDRGSLNTEAFF. CDR3 bases: TGTGCCAGCAGCTCCATGGACAGGGGGTCCCTGAACACTGAAGCTTTCTTT.

This chain's CDR3 is CASSLGTLDQPQHF. In DNA, the CDR3 is TGTGCCAGCAGCTTAGGGACACTGGATCAGCCCCAGCATTTT. The chain uses TRBV5-6 and TRBJ1-5; D is possibly TRBD1 (6 bases). The CDR3 totals 14 residues. Germline CDR1 reads SGHDT; CDR2 reads YYEEEE. The V end was cut by 2 bases, the J end by 5 bases, with 11 bases between.

This chain connects TRBV19 to TRBJ2-2; D is possibly TRBD1 (6 bases). Trimming left V 3 bases short and J 8 bases short, with 10 bases between. This CDR3 spans 13 amino acids. Germline CDR1 LNHDA, CDR2 SQIVND (reference sequence). The CDR3 reads CASSIAGAGELFF. The DNA of the CDR3 is TGTGCCAGTAGTATCGCAGGGGCGGGGGAGCTGTTTTTT.

This chain links TRBV7-8 with TRBJ2-7, with D possibly matching TRBD1 (6 bases). Germline CDR1 and CDR2: SGHVS and FQNEAQ. With 4 bases removed from V and 7 bases from J, the gap between germline ends came to 17 bases. The CDR3 loop spans 14 amino acids. CDR3 residues: CASSSTGGPREQYF. The CDR3 region has the DNA TGTGCCAGCAGCTCGACAGGCGGGCCAAGGGAGCAGTACTTC.

There are a few counts of this clonotype. A junction end diverges from the germline sequence, so it may reflect a read error. V usage is TRBV29-1 and J usage is TRBJ2-2; weak D call: TRBD2 (6 bases). Per germline, CDR1 SQVTM and CDR2 ANQGSEA. The CDR3 contains 14 residues. As DNA, the CDR3 is TGCAGCGTTGAGCGCGGGCTCGACACCGGGGGGCTGTTTTTT. As protein: CSVERGLDTGGLFF.

This clonotype was observed a handful of times. The chain links TRBV6-2 or TRBV6-3 to TRBJ2-7; D is unclear. The CDR3 loop spans 13 amino acids. The germline V gene encodes CDR1 MNHEY and CDR2 SVGEGT. Trimming took 2 bases from V and 6 from J, leaving 11 bases between them. CDR3 loop: CASSYTVGSEQYF. The CDR3 nucleotides are TGTGCCAGCAGTTACACTGTAGGCTCCGAGCAGTACTTC.

Details on this clonotype: This likely comes from a read error, as the CDR3 has no conserved phenylalanine or tryptophan at its end. V and J are TRBV18 and TRBJ2-5; D gene unclear. V dropped 2 bases and J dropped 4 bases, with 5 bases sitting between them. Germline lookup yields CDR1 KGHSH and CDR2 LQKENI. The CDR3 contains 12 residues. CDR3 residues: CASSPGPETQYL. Written as DNA, the CDR3 is TGTGCCAGCTCACCAGGGCCAGAGACCCAGTACCTC.

This clonotype has at least ten counts. This chain links TRBV6-5 with TRBJ1-5; TRBD1 agrees at 7 bases. CDR3 size: 17 residues. Germline CDR1 is MNHEY and CDR2 is SVGAGI. V gave up 5 bases and J gave up 1 base; unmatched junction bases: 11. CDR3 residues: CASSLLEGARSNQPQHF. As DNA, the CDR3 is TGTGCCAGCAGTCTCCTCGAGGGGGCCAGAAGCAATCAGCCCCAGCATTTT.

The rearrangement links TRBV20-1 to TRBJ1-6; D call uncertain. Trimming took 3 bases from V and 4 from J, leaving 10 bases between them. The germline CDR1 and CDR2 sequences are DFQATT and SNEGSKA (reference sequence). The CDR3 is 14 residues long. In DNA form, the CDR3 reads TGCAGTGCTAGGGACGGAACTTATAATTCACCCCTCCACTTT. Protein product: CSARDGTYNSPLHF.

This clonotype was observed a handful of times. The chain has TRBV7-3 and TRBJ1-3; D unresolved. V lost 3 bases and J 4 bases, leaving 10 bases between the germline ends. This CDR3 has 14 residues. CDR1 SGHTA and CDR2 FQGTGA come from the germline V gene. The CDR3: CASSLWERGNTIYF. CDR3 in DNA: TGTGCCAGCAGCTTGTGGGAGAGGGGAAACACCATATATTTT.

The rearrangement links TRBV10-3 to TRBJ1-1; the match to TRBD1 covers 9 bases. Per the germline V gene, CDR1 is ENHRY and CDR2 is SYGVKD. CDR3 length equals 15 residues. With V trimmed by 6 bases and J by 0 bases, 5 bases remained unmatched. This CDR3 reads CAIRPGQGMNTEAFF. In DNA form, the CDR3 reads TGTGCCATCAGACCGGGACAGGGCATGAACACTGAAGCTTTCTTT.

This clonotype was detected only a few times. V usage is TRBV20-1 and J usage is TRBJ2-7; no clear D gene. The V end was cut by 5 bases, the J end by 0 bases, with 11 bases between. Germline V CDR1 and CDR2: DFQATT, SNEGSKA (reference sequence). The CDR3 covers 13 residues. CDR3 in DNA: TGCAGTGCTTCCAGTCAGGCCTCCTACGAGCAGTACTTC. Encoded protein: CSASSQASYEQYF.

The chain recombines TRBV7-6 with TRBJ2-1, with TRBD2 identical over 9 bases. The CDR3 is made up of 17 amino acids. The germline gives CDR1 SGHVS, CDR2 FNYEAQ. J was trimmed by 8 bases and V by 3 bases; bases with no gene match: 14. The CDR3 sequence: CASSFAWTSALSDEQFF. The CDR3 nucleotides are TGTGCCAGCAGCTTCGCTTGGACTAGCGCACTCTCCGATGAGCAGTTCTTC.

CDR3 sequence: CATTTGPNNEKLFF. CDR3 coding DNA: TGTGCCACGACCACCGGACCCAATAATGAAAAACTGTTTTTT. The chain joins TRBV5-5 to TRBJ1-4; D is undetermined. V lost 9 bases, J lost 4 bases, and 16 bases lay in between. The CDR3 consists of 14 residues. From germline, CDR1 is SGHKS and CDR2 YYEKEE (reference sequence). The full variable domain, completed using reference TRBV5-5 and TRBJ1-4, is DAGVTQSPTHLIKTRGQQVTLRCSPISGHKSVSWYQQVLGQGPQFIFQYYEKEERGRGNFPDRFSARQFPNYSSELNVNALLLGDSALYLCATTTGPNNEKLFFGSGTQLSVL.

The V gene is TRBV6-1, the J gene TRBJ1-5; 8 bases map to TRBD1. CDR1 and CDR2 (germline): MNHNS, SASEGT. The CDR3 has 12 amino acids. Unmatched junction bases numbered 3, after V lost 8 bases and J lost 6 bases. In nucleotides, the CDR3 is TGTGCCAGCCACACAGGGGGTCAGCCCCAGCATTTT. It is translated as CASHTGGQPQHF.

A note on this clonotype: With a much larger clone just one base away, this may be a read error. A read error is likely, as this CDR3 ends without the conserved phenylalanine or tryptophan. CDR3 loop: CASSLGVGGRETQYL. CDR3 nucleotides: TGTGCCAGCAGCTTGGGGGTGGGAGGGCGAGAGACCCAGTACCTC. The gene calls are TRBV7-2 and TRBJ2-5; 7 nucleotides line up with TRBD2. Germline assignment: CDR1 SGHTA and CDR2 FQGNSA. The CDR3 extends over 15 amino acids. The junction had 8 bases not matched to a gene; V was cut back by 3 bases and J by 4 bases.

The chain is built from TRBV28 and TRBJ2-1, with D perhaps matching TRBD2 (5 bases). CDR1 and CDR2 (germline): MDHEN, SYDVKM. CDR3 length: 13 amino acids. Trimming took off 4 bases at V and 14 bases at J, with 18 bases between the two ends. The CDR3 DNA sequence: TGTGCCAGCAGTTCCCCCCGGGGAGCGTCGGAGTTCTTC. Its translation: CASSSPRGASEFF.

This clonotype has at least ten counts. The chain is built from TRBV20-1 and TRBJ1-4; D is unresolved. This CDR3 is 15 amino acids long. V was trimmed by 0 bases and J by 3 bases, leaving 11 bases between them. Looked up from germline, CDR1 is DFQATT and CDR2 is SNEGSKA (reference sequence). Written as DNA, the CDR3 is TGCAGTGCTAGAGATTTACTGCTGGCTAATGAAAAACTGTTTTTT. It yields the protein CSARDLLLANEKLFF.

For this clonotype: A far larger clone is one nucleotide away, so this likely arose from a read error. The chain employs TRBV7-2 and TRBJ2-7; 12 bases are a match to TRBD2. Germline lookup yields CDR1 SGHTA and CDR2 FQGNSA. The ends lost 6 bases at V and 2 bases at J; junction bases unmatched: 8. CDR3 length equals 16 residues. Here the CDR3 reads CASSFGTSGRTYEQYF. DNA for the CDR3: TGTGCCAGCAGTTTTGGAACTAGCGGGAGGACCTACGAGCAGTACTTC.

The chain uses TRBV30 and TRBJ2-2; 9 positions agree with TRBD2. The CDR3 totals 15 residues. The germline gives CDR1 GTSNPN, CDR2 SVGIG (reference sequence). Germline trimming cut 6 bases from V and 4 bases from J; bases unmatched to any gene: 9. The chain's CDR3 is CACSLAGVLTGELFF. The CDR3 DNA follows: TGTGCCTGTAGCTTAGCGGGAGTGCTCACCGGGGAGCTGTTTTTT.

This clonotype was seen many times. V gene TRBV11-2 combines with J gene TRBJ2-7; TRBD1 matches at 11 bases. The CDR3 contains 16 residues. The germline CDR1 and CDR2 sequences are SGHAT and FQNNGV. The V gene end was trimmed by 0 bases and the J gene end by 6 bases; junction bases not matched to a gene: 7. CDR3 residues: CASSLEDRTGGGEQYF. DNA for the CDR3: TGTGCCAGCAGCTTAGAGGATAGGACAGGGGGCGGCGAGCAGTACTTC.

This clonotype was observed many times. V gene TRBV7-3 combines with J gene TRBJ2-5; no definite D call. The V end lost 1 base, the J end lost 1 base, and 10 bases lay between the germline ends. CDR1 and CDR2 from the germline V gene are SGHTA and FQGTGA. There are 15 residues in the CDR3. The CDR3, as DNA: TGTGCCAGCAGCTTAATTGGCGAGCCCCAAGAGACCCAGTACTTC. Its translation is CASSLIGEPQETQYF.